The 32 T cell receptor beta chains listed next were all sequenced from one sample in a study of cytomegalovirus exposure and HLA in healthy donors. PCR was performed using 60 Vbeta and 13 Jbeta primers. The protocol was immunoSEQ multiplex PCR, while the TCRdb copy is restricted to in-frame clones and leaves out a portion. Altogether under 200,000 clones are present, around 80% being singletons, with the ten largest covering roughly 5%. Sequencing was done on a sample of PBMCs. The receptor source for this set is a man in his forties in good health and CMV-seronegative.

The chain is built from TRBV5-1 and TRBJ2-2, with D perhaps TRBD2 (5 bases). CDR1 SGHRS and CDR2 YFSETQ come from the germline V gene. The V end lost 2 bases, the J end lost 4 bases, and 9 bases lay between the germline ends. This CDR3 region has 14 residues. This CDR3 is CASSFSAGTGELFF. The CDR3 DNA reads as TGCGCCAGCAGCTTCTCTGCGGGCACCGGGGAGCTGTTTTTT.

CDR3 sequence reads: CAWTGTSNIQYF. The CDR3 DNA follows: TGTGCCTGGACCGGGACTAGCAACATTCAGTACTTC. The J gene is TRBJ2-4, the V gene TRBV30; 9 nucleotides align to TRBD2. J gave up 7 bases and V 4 bases, and 2 bases lay outside the gene matches. This CDR3 has 12 amino acids. The germline gives CDR1 GTSNPN, CDR2 SVGIG (reference sequence). Drawing the rest from reference TRBV30 and TRBJ2-4, the complete variable domain is SQTIHQWPATLVQPVGSPLSLECTVEGTSNPNLYWYRQAAGRGLQLLFYSVGIGQISSEVPQNLSASRPQDRQFILSSKKLLLSDSGFYLCAWTGTSNIQYFGAGTRLSVL.

The chain recombines TRBV7-9 with TRBJ2-3, with D uncertain. The CDR3 totals 15 residues. V was shortened by 2 bases and J by 4 bases, with 13 bases between the two germline ends. The germline CDR1 and CDR2 sequences are SEHNR and FQNEAQ (reference sequence). CDR3 nucleotides: TGTGCCAGCAGCTTATTTTCTAGATCCGCAGATACGCAGTATTTT. This encodes CASSLFSRSADTQYF.

The V call is TRBV19, the J call TRBJ2-3, with 10 positions matching TRBD2. CDR1 and CDR2 from the germline V gene are LNHDA and SQIVND (reference sequence). V was pared by 5 bases and J by 0 bases, with 5 bases of the junction left unmatched. The CDR3 runs 16 residues. DNA of the CDR3: TGTGCCAGTAGTGCAAGACTAGCGGGTAGCACAGATACGCAGTATTTT. The encoded protein is CASSARLAGSTDTQYF. The entire variable domain, with the rest obtained from reference TRBV19 and TRBJ2-3, is as follows: DGGITQSPKYLFRKEGQNVTLSCEQNLNHDAMYWYRQDPGQGLRLIYYSQIVNDFQKGDIAEGYSVSREKKESFPLTVTSAQKNPTAFYLCASSARLAGSTDTQYFGPGTRLTVL.

V is TRBV5-4 and J is TRBJ1-6; D uncertain. The V end lost 0 bases, the J end lost 7 bases, and 11 bases lay between the germline ends. Germline CDR1 SGHNT, CDR2 YYREEE (reference sequence). This CDR3 spans 15 amino acids. CDR3 coding DNA: TGTGCCAGCAGCTTGGGGTCGGGGTCCAATTCACCCCTCCACTTT. Its protein product is CASSLGSGSNSPLHF.

The chain combines TRBV11-2 with TRBJ2-5, with 7 bases identical to TRBD2. V lost 2 bases to trimming and J lost 2 bases; unmatched junction nucleotides: 11. CDR1 SGHAT and CDR2 FQNNGV come from the germline V gene. The CDR3 length is 17 residues. CDR3 bases: TGTGCCAGCAGCTTACTACCGACTAGCCCACTACAAGAGACCCAGTACTTC. Protein sequence: CASSLLPTSPLQETQYF.

This clone appeared a few times. The rearrangement links TRBV19 to TRBJ1-1; D ambiguous. CDR1 LNHDA and CDR2 SQIVND come from the germline V gene (reference sequence). The CDR3 is 15 amino acids. Trimming left V 5 bases short and J 5 bases short, with 18 bases between. Here the CDR3 DNA reads TGTGCCAGTAGTCCCCCGGGAGGCTCGGGAACTGAAGCTTTCTTT. Translating it yields CASSPPGGSGTEAFF.

Comment on this clone: At one boundary the junction diverges from the germline segment, which might be a read error. The chain has TRBV7-9 and TRBJ2-7; 8 bases fit TRBD1. The CDR3 runs to 12 residues. Germline lookup yields CDR1 SEHNR and CDR2 FQNEAQ (reference sequence). Written as DNA, the CDR3 is TGTTCCAGCAGCGCGACAGGGGACGAGCAGTACTTC. This gives the protein CSSSATGDEQYF. Complete variable domain (other parts from reference TRBV7-9 and TRBJ2-7): DTGVSQNPRHKITKRGQNVTFRCDPISEHNRLYWYRQTLGQGPEFLTYFQNEAQLEKSRLLSDRFSAERPKGSFSTLEIQRTEQGDSAMYLCSSSATGDEQYFGPGTRLTVT.

This clone was observed a few times. The V gene is TRBV5-4, the J gene TRBJ2-2; TRBD2 aligns across 11 bases. The CDR3 totals 15 residues. With 4 bases clipped from V and 3 bases from J, the junction kept 2 bases outside the gene matches. The germline V gene has CDR1 SGHNT and CDR2 YYREEE (reference sequence). CDR3 amino acids: CASSTGLADTGELFF. For the CDR3, the DNA is TGTGCCAGCAGCACGGGACTAGCGGACACCGGGGAGCTGTTTTTT.

This clone was seen a handful of times. The chain couples TRBV12-5 to TRBJ1-2, with D tentatively TRBD1 (6 bases). In germline, CDR1 is LGHNT, CDR2 FRNRAP. The CDR3 runs 20 residues. V lost 0 bases, J lost 13 bases, and 36 bases lay in between. CDR3 region: CASGLVDQGPLSYSGAEGTF. DNA of the CDR3: TGTGCTAGTGGTTTGGTTGATCAGGGCCCTCTTTCCTATTCAGGGGCTGAAGGCACCTTC.

V gene TRBV7-9 combines with J gene TRBJ2-7, with 7 bases fitting TRBD1. Germline V lookup: CDR1 SEHNR, CDR2 FQNEAQ (reference sequence). Unmatched junction bases numbered 13, after V lost 5 bases and J lost 6 bases. The CDR3 loop spans 15 amino acids. DNA of the CDR3: TGTGCCAGCAGCACTCGGGACAGCGGTTCGGGCGAGCAGTACTTC. It translates to CASSTRDSGSGEQYF.

J is TRBJ1-3 and V is TRBV5-5; D may be TRBD1 (5 bases). V shed 7 bases and J shed 3 bases, with 14 bases lying between them. This CDR3 has 14 amino acids. Germline V gene data show CDR1 as SGHKS and CDR2 as YYEKEE (reference sequence). As DNA, the CDR3 is TGTGCCAGCCGAGAACAGGTCTTTGGAAACACCATATATTTT. Protein: CASREQVFGNTIYF.

This clone was seen more than once but under ten times. The rearrangement joins TRBV7-6 to TRBJ2-3; 9 bases are shared with TRBD2. This CDR3 has 15 amino acids. Germline CDR1 and CDR2: SGHVS and FNYEAQ. The ends lost 5 bases at V and 6 bases at J; junction bases unmatched: 9. The CDR3 DNA reads as TGTGCCAGCAGCCCGACGGGACTAGCACGGGATACGCAGTATTTT. Translated: CASSPTGLARDTQYF. Filled out from reference TRBV7-6 and TRBJ2-3, the complete variable domain reads GAGVSQSPRYKVTKRGQDVALRCDPISGHVSLYWYRQALGQGPEFLTYFNYEAQQDKSGLPNDRFSAERPEGSISTLTIQRTEQRDSAMYRCASSPTGLARDTQYFGPGTRLTVL.

The genes are TRBV5-4 and TRBJ2-5; the D is unclear. V was cut by 0 bases and J by 3 bases, with 12 bases left in between. The length of the CDR3 is 15 residues. Germline V CDR1 and CDR2: SGHNT, YYREEE (reference sequence). The CDR3 here is CASSLGGYHEETQYF. CDR3 nucleotide sequence: TGTGCCAGCAGCTTGGGCGGCTACCACGAAGAGACCCAGTACTTC.

The rearrangement links TRBV9 to TRBJ2-7, with 10 bases fitting TRBD1. The J segment lost 7 bases and the V segment lost 0 bases, leaving 4 bases of the junction unmatched. There are 14 residues in the CDR3. Germline V gene lookup returns CDR1 SGDLS and CDR2 YYNGEE. CDR3 loop: CASSVGDRGWEQYF. As DNA, the CDR3 is TGTGCCAGCAGCGTAGGGGACAGGGGTTGGGAGCAGTACTTC.

This clone occurred once. The chain combines TRBV7-9 with TRBJ1-1, with D perhaps TRBD1 (5 bases). CDR3 length: 17 amino acids. V lost 4 bases, J lost 0 bases, and 18 bases lay in between. Germline loops: CDR1 SEHNR, CDR2 FQNEAQ (reference sequence). The CDR3 sequence: CASSSPLFDSLNTEAFF. CDR3 DNA: TGTGCCAGCAGCTCCCCCTTATTTGACAGCTTGAACACTGAAGCTTTCTTT.

CDR3 loop: CASSPPRGGNTEAFF. The CDR3 nucleotides read TGTGCCAGCAGCCCCCCGCGAGGGGGGAACACTGAAGCTTTCTTT. The chain combines TRBV7-2 with TRBJ1-1, with a tentative D call TRBD1 (6 bases). The CDR3 spans 15 residues. The germline V gene has CDR1 SGHTA and CDR2 FQGNSA. The V and J ends lost 5 bases and 1 base respectively, with 14 bases between them.

The gene calls are TRBV6-6 and TRBJ1-5; D remains ambiguous. Germline V CDR1 and CDR2: MNHNY, SVGAGI (reference sequence). V lost 0 bases and J lost 3, with 12 bases in between. The CDR3 is made up of 16 amino acids. CDR3 DNA: TGTGCCAGCAGTTACTCGATAGTCCAATCCAATCAGCCCCAGCATTTT. It yields the protein CASSYSIVQSNQPQHF.

The chain carries TRBV7-9 and TRBJ2-3; D is unresolved. Germline V gene sequence: CDR1 SEHNR, CDR2 FQNEAQ (reference sequence). V lost 1 base, J lost 3 bases, and 8 bases lay in between. There are 14 residues in the CDR3. Written as DNA, the CDR3 is TGTGCCAGCAGCTTAGATCGGTCTACAGATACGCAGTATTTT. Residues: CASSLDRSTDTQYF.

A few counts support this clone. V usage is TRBV9 and J usage is TRBJ1-6; perhaps TRBD1 as D (6 bases). Germline CDR1 reads SGDLS; CDR2 reads YYNGEE. With 4 bases removed from V and 5 bases from J, the gap between germline ends came to 7 bases. The CDR3 has 13 amino acids. CDR3 DNA: TGTGCCAGCAGCTCAGGGGATAATTCACCCCTCCACTTT. Its translation: CASSSGDNSPLHF.

The rearrangement links TRBV7-2 to TRBJ2-1; D ambiguous. V was cut by 5 bases and J by 6 bases, with 11 bases left in between. Germline V CDR1 and CDR2: SGHTA, FQGNSA. The CDR3 totals 13 residues. CDR3 sequence reads: CASSVSMVNEQFF. The CDR3 DNA reads as TGTGCCAGCAGCGTGAGCATGGTCAATGAGCAGTTCTTC.

Only a few counts were recorded for this clone. The chain joins TRBV29-1 to TRBJ2-1, with 9 bases fitting TRBD2. This CDR3 has 13 amino acids. CDR1 is SQVTM and CDR2 is ANQGSEA in the germline V gene. V gave up 7 bases and J gave up 4 bases; unmatched junction bases: 5. The CDR3 is CSGLAASYNEQFF. CDR3 sequence (DNA): TGCAGCGGACTAGCGGCCTCGTACAATGAGCAGTTCTTC.

V and J are TRBV6-5 and TRBJ1-2; 7 bases map to TRBD1. Germline-derived CDR1 and CDR2 are MNHEY and SVGAGI. V dropped 4 bases and J dropped 4; count of bases not matched to a gene: 6. The CDR3 loop spans 14 amino acids. In nucleotides, the CDR3 is TGTGCCAGCAGTTGGAGGGGGCGTGGCTATGGCTACACCTTC. Translated: CASSWRGRGYGYTF.

The chain uses TRBV7-2 and TRBJ2-1; D unresolved. The ends were cut back, 1 base at V and 1 base at J, with 8 bases in the middle. The CDR3 runs 15 residues. Per the germline V gene, CDR1 is SGHTA and CDR2 is FQGNSA. CDR3 sequence: CASSLGVGSYNEQFF. DNA for the CDR3: TGTGCCAGCAGCTTAGGCGTCGGGTCCTACAATGAGCAGTTCTTC. Drawing the rest from reference TRBV7-2 and TRBJ2-1, the complete variable domain is GAGVSQSPSNKVTEKGKDVELRCDPISGHTALYWYRQSLGQGLEFLIYFQGNSAPDKSGLPSDRFSAERTGGSVSTLTIQRTQQEDSAVYLCASSLGVGSYNEQFFGPGTRLTVL.

The V call is TRBV12-5, the J call TRBJ2-6; D gene unclear. V gave up 6 bases and J gave up 0 bases, with 3 bases separating them. The CDR3 totals 13 residues. Germline-derived CDR1 and CDR2 are LGHNT and FRNRAP. This CDR3 is CASGYSGANVLTF. CDR3 DNA: TGTGCTAGTGGCTACTCTGGGGCCAACGTCCTGACTTTC. Full variable domain (outside the CDR3, taken from reference TRBV12-5 and TRBJ2-6): DARVTQTPRHKVTEMGQEVTMRCQPILGHNTVFWYRQTMMQGLELLAYFRNRAPLDDSGMPKDRFSAEMPDATLATLKIQPSEPRDSAVYFCASGYSGANVLTFGAGSRLTVL.

The V and J genes are TRBV6-5 and TRBJ2-1; 9 positions agree with TRBD1. The CDR3 totals 14 residues. CDR1 and CDR2 (germline): MNHEY, SVGAGI. The J segment lost 6 bases and the V segment lost 6 bases, leaving 6 bases of the junction unmatched. Here the CDR3 reads CASRTGTGFNEQFF. The DNA for the CDR3 is TGTGCCAGCAGGACCGGGACAGGGTTCAATGAGCAGTTCTTC.

This sequence joins TRBV7-9 and TRBJ1-1; 9 positions agree with TRBD1. The length of the CDR3 is 15 residues. Per the germline V gene, CDR1 is SEHNR and CDR2 is FQNEAQ (reference sequence). V was clipped by 3 bases and J by 2 bases; unmatched bases: 4. The CDR3 sequence: CASSLGQGINTEAFF. The CDR3 nucleotides are TGTGCCAGCAGCTTGGGACAGGGAATAAACACTGAAGCTTTCTTT.

The chain recombines TRBV20-1 with TRBJ2-5; unclear D gene. Per the germline V gene, CDR1 is DFQATT and CDR2 is SNEGSKA (reference sequence). This CDR3 has 10 residues. Trimming removed 6 bases at V and 5 bases at J, with 7 bases between. The CDR3 reads CSAPRETQYF. The CDR3 DNA sequence: TGCAGTGCCCCACGGGAGACCCAGTACTTC.

The genes are TRBV19 and TRBJ1-5; 8 positions agree with TRBD1. CDR3 length: 15 amino acids. J was trimmed by 4 bases and V by 4 bases; bases with no gene match: 6. CDR1 LNHDA and CDR2 SQIVND come from the germline V gene (reference sequence). The CDR3 spells CASSSPGGGNQPQHF. In DNA, the CDR3 is TGTGCCAGTAGTAGCCCAGGGGGCGGGAATCAGCCCCAGCATTTT.

Notes on this clone: A junction end diverges from the germline sequence, so it may reflect a read error. The chain recombines TRBV6-1 with TRBJ1-5, with 9 bases identical to TRBD1. The CDR3 spans 15 residues. CDR1 and CDR2 (germline): MNHNS, SASEGT. CDR3 region: CVSSEASDRGQPQHF. As DNA, the CDR3 is TGTGTCAGCAGTGAAGCGTCGGACAGGGGTCAGCCCCAGCATTTT.

This sequence joins TRBV6-5 and TRBJ2-7; the D gene is possibly TRBD1 (7 bases). Deletions cut 3 bases from V and 4 bases from J, with 13 bases between. The CDR3 spans 14 residues. Germline V gene data show CDR1 as MNHEY and CDR2 as SVGAGI. The CDR3: CASSYSRGRYEQYF. CDR3 in DNA: TGTGCCAGCAGTTATAGCAGGGGGAGGTACGAGCAGTACTTC.

This chain joins TRBV6-5 and TRBJ2-7; 8 bases agree with TRBD1. V shed 0 bases, J shed 5 bases, and the junction held 9 bases outside the gene matches. The CDR3 runs to 16 residues. Germline V gives CDR1 MNHEY, CDR2 SVGAGI. CDR3 protein: CASSYSGQGAVHEQYF. CDR3 nucleotide sequence: TGTGCCAGCAGTTACTCGGGGCAGGGGGCTGTCCACGAGCAGTACTTC.